This T cell receptor beta chain was retrieved from a study of T cells in women clearing cervical HPV infection (dated by TCRdb to the late 2010s). Looking at the study overall: Cases were approximately 25 women with histologically confirmed HPV16-related CIN3 or worse, including a couple of invasive cancers. A median age of almost 35 years was observed in cases versus approximately 40 in controls, and no significant differences in baseline characteristics were found. Among cases, blood sampling occurred a median of about 150 days after lesion detection, with an interquartile range of about 80 to 230 days. Cases and controls were matched on year of sample collection and on age within five years. The parent cohort enrolled 10,049 women aged 18 or older in Guanacaste, Costa Rica, in about 1993 to 1994 and followed the women for around seven years. Five blinded duplicates per group were added as quality controls, so that approximately 60 samples were obtained: 50 or so participants and 10 replicates. The exploratory proof-of-principle case-control study was nested within the Guanacaste HPV Natural History Study in Costa Rica and compared TCR repertoires across cervical HPV16 outcomes. Since HLA typing was available for only a few women, HLA type could not be ruled out as a confounder. The controls were about two dozen women whose single incident HPV16 infection cleared within 12 months with no development of precancer or cancer. Blood from cases was collected at the visit where the lesion was first found, while blood from controls was collected once the infection could no longer be detected. The investigation overall reported the following: By combining richness with V gene abundances, random forest classifiers separated cases from controls with an estimated AUC of 0.83. TCR repertoire richness was significantly higher in CIN3+ cases than in controls across sequencing depths, while evenness did not differ. Cases had lower TRBV6-7 relative abundance than controls (about 0.099% versus 0.16%; Bonferroni P = 0.0008). Because the number of T cells per sample was unknown, the richness differences could reflect varying T-cell content rather than repertoire biology. Because of the cross-sectional design, the study could not determine whether the associations came before infection or resulted from infection, and neither effector/memory subsets nor HPV-specific T cells were isolated.

Every participant had a single incident cervical HPV16 infection, and prevalent HPV16 infections were excluded. Cervical HPV DNA was detected with MY09/MY11 PCR, and genotyping was done with dot-blot hybridization. About 14 mL of heparinized blood was centrifuged, after which the buffy coat was aliquoted, frozen at -30 degrees C, and then stored at -80 degrees C. QIAGEN kits were used to extract genomic DNA from buffy coat specimens. As encoded in the germline V gene, CDR1 is SNHLY while CDR2 is FYNNEI. Taken from cysteine to phenylalanine, the CDR3 has 13 residues. Of the CDR3's DNA, 30 bases were read; they are in frame from base 1. The junction shows trimming of 8 bases on V and 0 bases on J, and the gene matches do not reach 3 bases of it. Comment on this clone: What this receptor recognizes is not known. From the germline J gene comes the end of the CDR3, since the read stops 3 residues before it.

Using the immunoSEQ assay, multiplex PCR amplified TCR beta CDR3 regions from an average of 1200 ng of genomic DNA per sample. The assay corrected primer bias using a complete synthetic TCR repertoire to establish an amplification baseline. The amplicons were sequenced on the Illumina platform. The published analysis was carried out like this. Sequences were error-corrected by clustering with frequency ratios and a modified nearest-neighbor algorithm and were then analyzed in the immunoSEQ Analyzer with IMGT gene definitions. At each rarefaction depth, TCR richness and evenness were averaged over 20 rarefaction repeats, and samples with fewer sequences than the depth were excluded. Relative abundances of V, D and J genes were compared between groups using Wilcoxon rank sum tests, with FDR correction applied. In the blinded duplicates, the intraclass correlation was approximately 95% for TCR richness and averaged 76.4% across more than 65 gene segments. The clones in this table, taken by TCRdb from immuneACCESS, are in-frame only. Not every clone is retained; where verified, under half of the shortfall comes from an unresolved V gene, and the cause of the rest is unknown. D and trimming were read from the DNA, whereas the V and J calls and clone size are those reported in that table. The sample table includes roughly 29,000 clones. Together, the top ten hold 2.8% of the sample.

Recombination connected TRBV2 to TRBJ1-1, with 7 central nucleotides matching TRBD1. The TCR comes from a woman aged 18 to 75 with a cervical HPV16 infection that either progressed to CIN3+ or cleared (not recorded which). The sample comprised blood buffy coat. The DNA read from the CDR3 is TGTGCCAGCGAGGGGGCCATGAACACTGAA. Protein translation: CASEGAMNTE. The full CDR3 protein reads CASEGAMNTEAFF.